Shown below are 15 T cell receptor beta chains from a single sample sequenced in a study of identifying expanded T cells in peripheral blood. Sequencing used immunoSEQ multiplex PCR; TCRdb keeps in-frame clones, though not all of them. Of around 57,000 clones listed, approximately 89% are singletons. Sequencing input: blood. Receptors were obtained from a person aged 18 to 70 in good health.

This chain connects TRBV15 to TRBJ2-7; D remains unclear. The CDR3 has 14 residues. Germline-derived CDR1 and CDR2 are LNHNV and YYDKDF (reference sequence). Trimming shortened V by 1 base and J by 3 bases, and 10 bases separated the two germline ends. CDR3 sequence: CATSRGDTNYEQYF. CDR3 DNA: TGTGCCACCAGCAGAGGTGACACCAACTACGAGCAGTACTTC. Full variable domain (outside the CDR3, taken from reference TRBV15 and TRBJ2-7): DAMVIQNPRYQVTQFGKPVTLSCSQTLNHNVMYWYQQKSSQAPKLLFHYYDKDFNNEADTPDNFQSRRPNTSFCFLDIRSPGLGDTAMYLCATSRGDTNYEQYFGPGTRLTVT.

This sequence joins TRBV18 and TRBJ2-3; D remains unclear. This CDR3 is built from 14 residues. The germline gives CDR1 KGHSH, CDR2 LQKENI. V was clipped by 5 bases and J by 4 bases, with 13 bases between them. CDR3 amino acids: CASSTRDMSDTQYF. In DNA, the CDR3 is TGTGCCAGCTCAACTCGAGACATGTCAGATACGCAGTATTTT.

V usage is TRBV7-2 and J usage is TRBJ2-4, with a tentative D call TRBD2 (5 bases). Looked up from germline, CDR1 is SGHTA and CDR2 is FQGNSA. The CDR3 sequence is 12 residues long. V was cut by 5 bases and J by 9 bases, with 11 bases left in between. The CDR3 region has the DNA TGTGCCAGCAGCCGGGAACGGGGCATTCAGTACTTC. It translates to CASSRERGIQYF.

V gene TRBV5-8 combines with J gene TRBJ1-2; TRBD1 is a possible D gene (5 bases). Trimming took off 4 bases at V and 3 bases at J, with 10 bases between the two ends. CDR3 length: 13 residues. Germline V lookup: CDR1 SGHTS, CDR2 YDEGEE. The CDR3 sequence is CASSLRVDYGYTF. DNA for the CDR3: TGTGCCAGCAGCCTCAGGGTCGACTATGGCTACACCTTC.

This clone was seen a few times. CDR3 sequence: CASKPGGPETQYF. CDR3 coding DNA: TGTGCCAGCAAGCCGGGGGGGCCGGAGACCCAGTACTTC. V and J are TRBV6-1 and TRBJ2-5, with 8 bases fitting TRBD2. V trimming: 7 bases; J trimming: 5 bases; junction bases outside the gene matches: 6. The CDR3 sequence is 13 residues long. CDR1 is MNHNS and CDR2 is SASEGT in the germline V gene.

A few counts support this clone. Mismatch with germline at one junction end may stem from a read error. The gene calls are TRBV7-9 and TRBJ2-7; possible D gene TRBD1, 6 bases. Germline values: CDR1 SEHNR, CDR2 FQNEAQ (reference sequence). The CDR3 contains 12 residues. CDR3 sequence (DNA): TGTGCCAGCAGCTCGCCCCCACAGGGTTTGCACTTC. Translation: CASSSPPQGLHF. The entire variable domain, with the rest obtained from reference TRBV7-9 and TRBJ2-7, is as follows: DTGVSQNPRHKITKRGQNVTFRCDPISEHNRLYWYRQTLGQGPEFLTYFQNEAQLEKSRLLSDRFSAERPKGSFSTLEIQRTEQGDSAMYLCASSSPPQGLHFGPGTRLTVT.

This clone is medium-sized within its sample. The CDR3 is CASSQESTGMNGYTF. CDR3 DNA: TGTGCCAGCAGCCAAGAGTCAACAGGGATGAATGGCTACACCTTC. This chain connects TRBV4-2 to TRBJ1-2; D is perhaps TRBD1 (6 bases). The CDR3 length is 15 residues. Germline CDR1 reads LGHNA; CDR2 reads YNFKEQ. The V end was cut by 0 bases, the J end by 6 bases, with 14 bases between.

The chain combines TRBV4-3 with TRBJ2-5; D unclear. Germline values: CDR1 LGHNA, CDR2 YSLEER. The CDR3 sequence is 15 residues long. With 0 bases removed from V and 7 bases from J, the gap between germline ends came to 15 bases. The CDR3 DNA is TGCGCCAGCAGCCAAGATATCAGTCCCTATGGGACCCAGTACTTC. Amino acid sequence: CASSQDISPYGTQYF.

The chain links TRBV25-1 to TRBJ1-1, with TRBD1 identical over 7 bases. After removal of 0 bases from V and 5 bases from J, the junction contained 6 bases not matched to a gene. This CDR3 region has 15 residues. Germline lookup yields CDR1 MGHDK and CDR2 SYGVNS. The CDR3, as DNA: TGTGCCAGCAGTGAATATACAGGGGCCGGAACTGAAGCTTTCTTT. Translated, it gives CASSEYTGAGTEAFF.

This clone was detected only once. The CDR3 reads CASTWKGDTEAFF. The CDR3 DNA is TGTGCCAGCACTTGGAAAGGAGACACTGAAGCTTTCTTT. The rearrangement links TRBV6-5 to TRBJ1-1, with D uncertain. The CDR3 sequence is 13 residues long. Germline-derived CDR1 and CDR2 are MNHEY and SVGAGI. V was pared by 7 bases and J by 3 bases, with 12 bases between.

This rearrangement joins TRBV5-1 to TRBJ1-2, with TRBD1 matching over 7 bases. This CDR3 is 13 amino acids long. The germline V gene encodes CDR1 SGHRS and CDR2 YFSETQ. V was clipped by 5 bases and J by 5 bases; unmatched bases: 6. For the CDR3, the DNA is TGCGCCAGCAGGGAACCAGGGGGGTATGGCTACACCTTC. Its translation: CASREPGGYGYTF.

In nucleotides, the CDR3 is TGTGCCAGCAGCCAAGATCTGGACTCTGGGGCCAACGTCCTGACTTTC. Translating it yields CASSQDLDSGANVLTF. The chain joins TRBV4-2 to TRBJ2-6; no clear D gene. Trimming removed 0 bases from V and 0 bases from J, with 6 bases in between. From germline, CDR1 is LGHNA and CDR2 YNFKEQ. The CDR3 contains 16 residues.

The chain carries TRBV5-8 and TRBJ2-2, with D hard to call. CDR1 is SGHTS and CDR2 is YDEGEE in the germline V gene. CDR3 length: 15 residues. V lost 1 base and J lost 5, with 12 bases in between. CDR3: CASSLYIGGTGELFF. The CDR3 nucleotides read TGTGCCAGCAGCTTGTACATAGGTGGGACCGGGGAGCTGTTTTTT.

The chain joins TRBV11-3 to TRBJ1-1; 7 bases are a match to TRBD1. The junction had 1 base not matched to a gene; V was cut back by 1 base and J by 5 bases. The CDR3 extends over 13 amino acids. Germline CDR1 SGHNT, CDR2 YENEEA. CDR3 region: CASSLAGGTEAFF. DNA for the CDR3: TGTGCCAGCAGCTTAGCAGGGGGGACTGAAGCTTTCTTT.

This clone was recorded once. The genes are TRBV5-5 and TRBJ2-5; 7 bases agree with TRBD1. There are 14 residues in the CDR3. J lost 0 bases, V lost 5 bases, and 4 bases had no gene match. The germline V gene encodes CDR1 SGHKS and CDR2 YYEKEE (reference sequence). The DNA for the CDR3 is TGTGCCAGCAGTGGGACAGTAAACCAAGAGACCCAGTACTTC. It codes for CASSGTVNQETQYF.